These 23 T cell receptor beta chains came from one sample sequenced in a study of blood T cell repertoires in COVID-19. The protocol was immunoSEQ multiplex PCR, while the TCRdb copy is restricted to in-frame clones and leaves out a portion. The data show 45,000 to 50,000 clones, 80% to 90% seen once. The sample comprised peripheral blood. These receptors all stem from a man aged 50 to 60 with acute or convalescent COVID-19.

This clone was counted between two and nine times. V is TRBV5-6 and J is TRBJ2-7, with D hard to call. V lost 1 base to trimming and J lost 4 bases, with 6 bases between them. Germline V gene lookup returns CDR1 SGHDT and CDR2 YYEEEE. The CDR3 is 12 residues long. CDR3 nucleotide sequence: TGTGCCAGCAGCTTGCGGGTTTACGAGCAGTACTTC. Translation: CASSLRVYEQYF.

The chain recombines TRBV5-1 with TRBJ2-1; weak D call: TRBD1 (6 bases). CDR3 size: 16 residues. Germline V gene lookup returns CDR1 SGHRS and CDR2 YFSETQ. Trimming left V 4 bases short and J 5 bases short, with 19 bases between. DNA for the CDR3: TGCGCCAGCAGCAGTGGACAGAGCGCTATCAACAATGAGCAGTTCTTC. Translated: CASSSGQSAINNEQFF. The full variable domain, in which reference TRBV5-1 and TRBJ2-1 provide the parts outside the CDR3, is KAGVTQTPRYLIKTRGQQVTLSCSPISGHRSVSWYQQTPGQGLQFLFEYFSETQRNKGNFPGRFSGRQFSNSRSEMNVSTLELGDSALYLCASSSGQSAINNEQFFGPGTRLTVL.

The V call is TRBV24-1, the J call TRBJ1-1; tentative D call: TRBD1 (6 bases). Trimming took off 7 bases at V and 11 bases at J, with 16 bases between the two ends. The CDR3 contains 12 residues. Germline CDR1 reads KGHDR; CDR2 reads SFDVKD. DNA for the CDR3: TGTGCCACCAGAGACAGCGAGGGGGAGGCTTTCTTT. This translates into CATRDSEGEAFF.

This chain uses TRBV10-3 with TRBJ1-5, with D uncertain. V lost 4 bases and J lost 0, with 10 bases in between. The CDR3 is made up of 15 amino acids. The V gene's germline CDR1 is ENHRY and CDR2 SYGVKD. The CDR3 region has the DNA TGTGCCATCAGTGTATCAGGATATAGCAATCAGCCCCAGCATTTT. This encodes CAISVSGYSNQPQHF.

This chain joins TRBV28 and TRBJ2-5, with D possibly being TRBD2 (5 bases). This CDR3 has 14 residues. V lost 3 bases and J 0 bases, leaving 8 bases between the germline ends. Germline CDR1 and CDR2: MDHEN and SYDVKM. The CDR3 is CASSFREHQETQYF. The CDR3 DNA reads as TGTGCCAGCAGTTTCCGGGAACACCAAGAGACCCAGTACTTC.

The chain links TRBV19 to TRBJ1-1, with TRBD1 matching 9 bases. CDR3 length equals 14 residues. J lost 4 bases, V lost 5 bases, and 5 bases had no gene match. From germline, CDR1 is LNHDA and CDR2 SQIVND (reference sequence). CDR3 in DNA: TGTGCCAGTAGTGTAGTACAGGGGGCCACTGAAGCTTTCTTT. Translating gives CASSVVQGATEAFF.

This sequence joins TRBV2 and TRBJ2-5; 8 bases are shared with TRBD1. J was trimmed by 4 bases and V by 6 bases; bases with no gene match: 4. Germline V gene data show CDR1 as SNHLY and CDR2 as FYNNEI. The CDR3 loop spans 13 amino acids. CDR3 residues: CASSGQGGETQYF. The CDR3, as DNA: TGTGCCAGCAGCGGACAGGGCGGAGAGACCCAGTACTTC.

In this sample, this clone turned up once. The chain has TRBV6-5 and TRBJ1-4; D is undetermined. Germline V gene lookup returns CDR1 MNHEY and CDR2 SVGAGI. V was cut by 11 bases and J by 6 bases, with 19 bases left in between. The CDR3 runs to 14 residues. CDR3 sequence reads: CACQERAGYEKLFF. Written as DNA, the CDR3 is TGTGCCTGTCAGGAGAGGGCGGGGTATGAAAAACTGTTTTTT.

V and J are TRBV24-1 and TRBJ2-1; 9 bases match TRBD1. The length of the CDR3 is 16 residues. V gave up 4 bases and J gave up 6 bases; unmatched junction bases: 9. The germline CDR1 and CDR2 sequences are KGHDR and SFDVKD. The CDR3 here is CATSEVGQGNGNEQFF. CDR3 coding DNA: TGTGCCACCAGTGAGGTGGGACAGGGAAATGGCAATGAGCAGTTCTTC.

Written as DNA, the CDR3 is TGCGCCAGCAGCCCGCCGCTAGCGGGAGTAAGCAATGAGCAGTTCTTC. It specifies CASSPPLAGVSNEQFF. The chain joins TRBV5-1 to TRBJ2-1; 10 nucleotides line up with TRBD2. Germline loops: CDR1 SGHRS, CDR2 YFSETQ. V lost 4 bases and J lost 6; bases outside the gene matches: 10. The CDR3 sequence is 16 residues long.

This chain links TRBV6-6 with TRBJ1-4, with a possible D match to TRBD1 (6 bases). V dropped 5 bases and J dropped 4 bases, with 14 bases sitting between them. The CDR3 has 15 residues. Per the germline V gene, CDR1 is MNHNY and CDR2 is SVGAGI (reference sequence). CDR3 region: CASSDLGAFNEKLFF. The CDR3 bases are TGTGCCAGCAGTGACTTGGGGGCCTTTAATGAAAAACTGTTTTTT.

This chain joins TRBV5-3 and TRBJ1-1; D is uncertain. TRBV5-3 is noted as an ORF with a role that remains uncertain. Trimming removed 4 bases at V and 2 bases at J, with 12 bases between. The CDR3 contains 14 residues. CDR3 residues: CARSPKRLNTEAFF. CDR3 nucleotide sequence: TGTGCCAGAAGCCCTAAAAGACTTAACACTGAAGCTTTCTTT.

The chain employs TRBV3-1 (or the pseudogene TRBV3-2) and TRBJ1-2; D is unresolved. The CDR3 runs to 15 residues. Trimming removed 0 bases from V and 4 bases from J, with 12 bases in between. Germline V CDR1 and CDR2: LGHDT, YNNKEL (reference sequence). The CDR3 sequence: CASSQDVGGFYGYTF. DNA for the CDR3: TGTGCCAGCAGCCAAGATGTCGGAGGGTTCTATGGCTACACCTTC.

CDR3 sequence reads: CASSTLNANEQFF. Here the CDR3 DNA reads TGTGCCAGCAGCACCCTGAATGCGAATGAGCAGTTCTTC. The chain links TRBV7-9 to TRBJ2-1; no clear D gene. This CDR3 has 13 residues. Germline V gives CDR1 SEHNR, CDR2 FQNEAQ (reference sequence). V dropped 5 bases and J dropped 7 bases, with 12 bases sitting between them.

The CDR3: CASSLWANTNTGELFF. The CDR3 nucleotides read TGTGCCAGCAGCTTATGGGCGAACACGAACACCGGGGAGCTGTTTTTT. The chain links TRBV11-2 to TRBJ2-2, with D uncertain. Germline assignment: CDR1 SGHAT and CDR2 FQNNGV. There are 16 residues in the CDR3. Trimming stripped 2 bases from V and 0 bases from J, with 10 bases between.

J is TRBJ2-1 and V is TRBV5-1; 7 nucleotides match TRBD2. The CDR3 spans 16 residues. CDR1 and CDR2 from the germline V gene are SGHRS and YFSETQ. Germline trimming cut 3 bases from V and 0 bases from J; bases unmatched to any gene: 6. The CDR3 reads CASSSLAASSYNEQFF. In nucleotides, the CDR3 is TGCGCCAGCAGCTCTCTAGCGGCGAGCTCCTACAATGAGCAGTTCTTC.

This chain joins TRBV7-3 and TRBJ2-3; 15 bases fit TRBD2. The V gene's germline CDR1 is SGHTA and CDR2 FQGTGA. V shed 4 bases and J 3 bases; nucleotides not matched to a gene: 2. CDR3 length equals 16 residues. DNA for the CDR3: TGTGCCAGCAGCTGGGGACTAGCGGGAGGAACAGATACGCAGTATTTT. Translating gives CASSWGLAGGTDTQYF.

The chain is built from TRBV6-6 and TRBJ2-3; maybe TRBD2 (5 bases). The V gene's germline CDR1 is MNHNY and CDR2 SVGAGI (reference sequence). The CDR3 is 13 residues long. V was pared by 7 bases and J by 0 bases, with 8 bases between. The CDR3 loop is CASTRGSTDTQYF. In DNA, the CDR3 is TGTGCCAGCACTCGCGGGAGCACAGATACGCAGTATTTT.

This clone was recorded once. In nucleotides, the CDR3 is TGTGCCAGCAGCCTAGACCACGGGGAACTCGGGACAGGGGATTATGAGCAGTTCTTC. Its translation is CASSLDHGELGTGDYEQFF. This chain uses TRBV7-9 with TRBJ2-1; 10 bases match TRBD1. CDR1 and CDR2 from the germline V gene are SEHNR and FQNEAQ (reference sequence). V trimming: 5 bases; J trimming: 8 bases; junction bases outside the gene matches: 21. CDR3 size: 19 residues.

V is TRBV9 and J is TRBJ2-1, with 8 bases matching TRBD2. From germline, CDR1 is SGDLS and CDR2 YYNGEE. CDR3 length: 17 residues. V lost 1 base to trimming and J lost 1 base; unmatched junction nucleotides: 7. This CDR3 is CASSVWPSGLSYNEQFF. The CDR3 DNA reads TGTGCCAGCAGCGTATGGCCTAGCGGGTTATCCTACAATGAGCAGTTCTTC.

There are a few counts of this clone. The chain has TRBV7-6 and TRBJ2-2, with D possibly matching TRBD2 (5 bases). Germline CDR1 SGHVS, CDR2 FNYEAQ. The CDR3 loop spans 15 amino acids. V lost 1 base and J lost 4, with 10 bases in between. CDR3 DNA sequence: TGTGCCAGCAGCTTAGGAGCGGCCGGCACCGGGGAGCTGTTTTTT. Amino acid sequence: CASSLGAAGTGELFF.

Only one count was recorded for this clone. The chain is built from TRBV5-8 and TRBJ2-5; 10 nucleotides agree with TRBD1. CDR1 and CDR2 (germline): SGHTS, YDEGEE. CDR3 length: 16 residues. V was pared by 4 bases and J by 5 bases, with 11 bases of the junction left unmatched. The CDR3 coding sequence is TGTGCCAGCAGCACCGACAGGGGGCGGTTGAGGGAGACCCAGTACTTC. Protein: CASSTDRGRLRETQYF. Looking up the rest from reference TRBV5-8 and TRBJ2-5 gives the full variable domain: EAGVTQSPTHLIKTRGQQATLRCSPISGHTSVYWYQQALGLGLQFLLWYDEGEERNRGNFPPRFSGRQFPNYSSELNVNALELEDSALYLCASSTDRGRLRETQYFGPGTRLLVL.

This sequence joins TRBV5-5 and TRBJ1-1; D not certain. CDR3 length: 15 amino acids. Germline values: CDR1 SGHKS, CDR2 YYEKEE (reference sequence). Trimming left V 0 bases short and J 5 bases short, with 14 bases between. The CDR3 region has the DNA TGTGCCAGCAGCTTGGATTTAGCCTCGGGGACTGAAGCTTTCTTT. It translates to CASSLDLASGTEAFF. Combining the CDR3 with reference TRBV5-5 and TRBJ1-1 gives the whole variable domain DAGVTQSPTHLIKTRGQQVTLRCSPISGHKSVSWYQQVLGQGPQFIFQYYEKEERGRGNFPDRFSARQFPNYSSELNVNALLLGDSALYLCASSLDLASGTEAFFGQGTRLTVV.